The entry that follows covers one T cell receptor beta chain sequence. Which antigen it targets is not known. No clone much larger than this one lies a single base away; base qualities are absent. The CDR3 regions of human TCRbeta chains were subjected to immunosequencing. The paper's processing steps were these. Repertoire TCRs were matched against a reference library of SARS-CoV-2-specific TCRs generated with the MIRA antigen-specificity platform. Breadth was defined as the fraction of unique TCRs that were SARS-CoV-2-associated. Depth was defined as the fraction of total T cells that were SARS-CoV-2-associated. Using the MIRA data, each spike-specific TCR was assigned both to the spike region to which the TCR was reactive and to a CD4 or CD8 class. Log10-transformed breadth and depth values were compared by one-way ANOVA with Sidak's multiple comparisons tests. Entries here come from immuneACCESS through TCRdb and include only in-frame sequences with V and J called. Some clones fail to appear in such tables; in the studies checked, an unresolved V gene covers under half of the shortfall, and the cause of the remainder is unknown. V and J calls plus clone size are reproduced from that table; the DNA served to infer D and trimming. The sample has tens of thousands of clones on record, roughly 91% of them singletons. Approximately 5.2% of the sample is taken by the ten largest.

The record originates from a study of T cell responses to AZD1222 COVID-19 vaccine (dated by TCRdb to about 2021). Regarding the complete study: A total of 230 to 250 trial participants underwent TCR sequencing, of whom about 210 received two doses of AZD1222 and about 25 received two doses of the MenACWY control vaccine. Trial participants were enrolled by age into 18-55, 56-69 and 70-plus year subgroups, with around 150, 28 and 57 TCR-sequenced participants respectively. Findings and caveats that apply to the study as a whole: Conclusions about previously exposed vaccinees were limited because only a handful of AZD1222 recipients were SARS-CoV-2 seropositive at baseline. Participants were mostly white British, with more females than males. The authors suggested clonal diversity may have been underestimated. Vaccine-associated CD4 TCRs spanned the whole spike protein, with dominant responses in regions 160-218 and 743-854. After two AZD1222 doses, spike-specific TCR breadth and depth were significantly higher than at day 0 and than in MenACWY recipients. In the small 56-69-year group, the increase in depth fell short of significance, most likely because of low power. Reportedly, close to half of the unique spike-specific TCRs recognized epitopes lying outside the regions that are mutated in the B.1.351 and B.1.1.7 variants. No day 14 peak-response samples were available, so repertoires were characterized only after the peak T cell response.

This specimen's time point label, interpreted: about 28 days (+/-7) after the second vaccine dose. AZD1222 recipients whose second dose came at about 4 weeks and those whose second dose came at about 12 weeks were combined into one group, since spike-specific TCR depth and breadth did not differ between the two schedules. The vaccinee samples were drawn from two UK trials, COV001 and COV002, one of which was a single-blind randomized controlled phase 2/3 trial testing AZD1222 (ChAdOx1 nCoV-19) in healthy adults. Trial participant PBMC samples were collected at day 0 and day 28 after the second dose for TCRbeta chain sequencing. Trimming takes 2 bases off V and 3 bases off J; junction bases not matched to a gene: 1. The CDR3 contains 16 residues, cysteine and phenylalanine counted. Only the CDR3 DNA is retained, 48 bases long and in frame from the first base. For CDR1 and CDR2, the germline V gene (reference sequence) lists SGHNT and YYREEE.

Sequencing was performed on peripheral blood, taken 28 days after the second AZD1222 dose. This chain joins TRBV5-4 to TRBJ2-3; TRBD2 fits 15 bases in the junction. The TCR originated in an adult who received the AZD1222 COVID-19 vaccine. CDR3 sequence: CASSFGLAGGTDTQYF. The DNA sequence reads TGTGCCAGCAGCTTCGGACTAGCGGGGGGGACAGATACGCAGTATTTT.